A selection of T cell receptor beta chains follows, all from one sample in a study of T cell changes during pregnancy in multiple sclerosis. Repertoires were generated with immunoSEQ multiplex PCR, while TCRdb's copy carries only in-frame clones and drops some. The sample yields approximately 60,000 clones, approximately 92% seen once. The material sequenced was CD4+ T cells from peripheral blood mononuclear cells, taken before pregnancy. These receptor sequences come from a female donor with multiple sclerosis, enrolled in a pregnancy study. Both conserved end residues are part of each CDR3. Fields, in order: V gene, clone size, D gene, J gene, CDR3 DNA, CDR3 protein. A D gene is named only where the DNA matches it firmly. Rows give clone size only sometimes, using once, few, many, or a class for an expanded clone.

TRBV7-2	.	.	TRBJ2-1	TGTGCCAGCAGCCCAGCCGTGACTAACTACAATGAGCAGTTCTTC	CASSPAVTNYNEQFF
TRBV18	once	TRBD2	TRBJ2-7	TGTGCCAGCTCAAATCCGGGACTAGCTATCTACGAGCAGTACTTC	CASSNPGLAIYEQYF
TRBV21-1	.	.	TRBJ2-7	TGTGCCAGCAGCGACTCTCCGGGACAGGGGTTCTACGAGCAGTACTTC	CASSDSPGQGFYEQYF
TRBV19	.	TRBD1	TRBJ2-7	TGTGCCAGTAGTCCCTCCCCGGGACAGGGGGGTCACGAGCAGTACTTC	CASSPSPGQGGHEQYF
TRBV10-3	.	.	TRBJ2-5	TGTGCCATCAGTGTTGCGGCAGTCGACCAAGAGACCCAGTACTTC	CAISVAAVDQETQYF
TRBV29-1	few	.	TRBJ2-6	TGCAGCGTTGATTCGGGGGCCAACGTCCTGACTTTC	CSVDSGANVLTF
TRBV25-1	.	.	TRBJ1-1	TGTGCCAGCAGTGCTCGGGTTGGCACTGAAGCTTTCTTT	CASSARVGTEAFF
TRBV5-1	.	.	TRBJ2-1	TGCGCCAGCAGCTTGGAGGCAGGATCCTACAATGAGCAGTTCTTC	CASSLEAGSYNEQFF
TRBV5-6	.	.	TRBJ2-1	TGTGCCAGCAGCTTGGGAAGCACTAGAACCTACAATGAGCAGTTCTTC	CASSLGSTRTYNEQFF
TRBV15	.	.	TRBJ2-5	TGTGCCACCAGCAGAGCTAAAGAGACCCAGTACTTC	CATSRAKETQYF
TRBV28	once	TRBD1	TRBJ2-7	TGTGCCAGCAGTTTCGGGGACAGGGTCCGCGAGCAGTACTTC	CASSFGDRVREQYF
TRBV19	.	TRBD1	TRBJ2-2	TGTGCCACCATAGACAGGGGAACGGGCACCGGGGAGCTGTTTTTT	CATIDRGTGTGELFF
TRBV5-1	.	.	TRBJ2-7	TGCGCCAGCAGCCCTAATCACGGGGGGCGCGGAGGTTACTACGAGCAGTACTTC	CASSPNHGGRGGYYEQYF
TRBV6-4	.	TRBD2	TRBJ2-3	TGTGCCAGCAGCAGGAACATAGCGGGAGGCACAGATACGCAGTATTTT	CASSRNIAGGTDTQYF
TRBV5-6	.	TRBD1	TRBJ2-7	TGTGCCAGCAAGCGTAGGGGGCTCGGGGACGAGCAGTACTTC	CASKRRGLGDEQYF
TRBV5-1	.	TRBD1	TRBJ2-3	TGCGCCAGCAGCCCGGGACAGAGCACAGATACGCAGTATTTT	CASSPGQSTDTQYF
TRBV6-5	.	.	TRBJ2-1	TGTGCCAGCAGTTACTGGCGGGACGTCGAGCAGTTCTTC	CASSYWRDVEQFF
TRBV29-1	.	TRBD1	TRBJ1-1	TGCAGCGGGAGGACAGGGGGCTTTGTGAACACTGAAGCTTTCTTT	CSGRTGGFVNTEAFF
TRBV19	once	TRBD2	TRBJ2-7	TGTGCCAGTAGTATTCGTGGTCGCCTAGCGGGAGCCGAGCAGTACTTC	CASSIRGRLAGAEQYF
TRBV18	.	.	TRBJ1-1	TGTGCCAGCTCACCCTCACAGATTGTGAACACTGAAGCTTTCTTT	CASSPSQIVNTEAFF
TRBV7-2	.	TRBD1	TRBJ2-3	TGTGCCAGCAGCTTGACAGGGGATACGCAGTATTTT	CASSLTGDTQYF
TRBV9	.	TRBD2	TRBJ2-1	TGTGCCAGCGCAACATCGACTAGCGGTGATGAGCAGTTCTTC	CASATSTSGDEQFF
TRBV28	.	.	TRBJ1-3	TGTGCCAGCAGTGCCCCCCCAGGGGCTGGAAACACCATATATTTT	CASSAPPGAGNTIYF
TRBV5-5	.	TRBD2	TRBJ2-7	TGTGCCAGCAGCCCTGGAACGACTAGCGGGAGAGAGAGGGCCTACGAGCAGTACTTC	CASSPGTTSGRERAYEQYF
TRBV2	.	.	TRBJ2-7	TGTGCCAGCAGCGCGGGACGGATCTACGAGCAGTACTTC	CASSAGRIYEQYF
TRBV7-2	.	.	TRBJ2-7	TGTGCCAGCAGCTTGGACTACAGCTCCTACGAGCAGTACTTC	CASSLDYSSYEQYF
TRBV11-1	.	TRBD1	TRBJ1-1	TGTGCCAGCAGCCGCGGACAGGGAATAACTATCAACACTGAAGCTTTCTTT	CASSRGQGITINTEAFF
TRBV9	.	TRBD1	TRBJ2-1	TGTGCCAGCAGCGCAATCCCTCCGGGGACAGGGTATAACAATGAGCAGTTCTTC	CASSAIPPGTGYNNEQFF
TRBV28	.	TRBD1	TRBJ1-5	TGTGCCAGCAGTCTCACAGGGGGCGCGGGCAATCAGCCCCAGCATTTT	CASSLTGGAGNQPQHF
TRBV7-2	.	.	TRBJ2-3	TGTGCCAGCAGACTTGTCACAGATACGCAGTATTTT	CASRLVTDTQYF
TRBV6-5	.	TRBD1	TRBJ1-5	TGTGCCAGCAGCCACCGGACAGGGGGCAATCAGCCCCAGCATTTT	CASSHRTGGNQPQHF
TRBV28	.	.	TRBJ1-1	TGTGCCACGGAACCGACAGCTTTGAACACTGAAGCTTTCTTT	CATEPTALNTEAFF